The subject of this entry is one T cell receptor (beta chain). This clonotype was seen a handful of times. Its recognized antigen is unknown. No much larger clonotype is one base removed from it; base qualities were not supplied. This specimen comes from a study of T cell repertoires in cytomegalovirus infection (dated by TCRdb to between 2018 and 2021). Study-level background: Donor HLA type was relevant to the analysis, because carriage of CMV infection together with the matching HLA type was indicated by public TCR beta signatures. General study outcomes and caveats: Cumulative frequency of public TCR beta family members discriminated carriers of CMV infection plus the relevant HLA type in this cohort and an independent approximately 360-donor cohort. The ex vivo response was dominated by HLA-C-restricted CMV-specific TCR beta clonotypes, and the single most frequent clonotype in two of eight donors was supplied by these HLA-C-restricted clonotypes.

CDR1 SGHTA and CDR2 FQGTGA were looked up in the germline V gene. The CDR3 has 14 amino acids, counting the end cysteine and phenylalanine. Only the CDR3 region is kept as DNA, spanning 42 bases read in frame from base 1. Here V drops 4 bases and J drops 4 bases, and the junction holds 3 bases not matched to any gene. Sequencing was carried out with an Illumina HiSeq 1500. The public reads were run again by TCRdb, first through fastp at Q25 and then through MiXCR, and only productive beta chains were kept. A single entry per CDR3 protein holds the most common genes and DNA from its merged rows. The sample data list approximately 200,000 distinct CDR3 sequences, and roughly 27% of these were observed just once. The ten largest make up approximately 30% of the sample.

Material: PBMCs. The sequence joins TRBV7-3 to TRBJ1-3, with 8 bases matching TRBD1. The clonotype originates from a human donor in good health (CMV status not recorded). Some clones in this sample may be carry-over from other donors' samples. The DNA reads TGTGCCAGCAGCTCCACAGGGGGAGGAAACACCATATATTTT. Its protein product is CASSSTGGGNTIYF.